The 24 T cell receptor beta chains in this list originate from one sample, sequenced in a study of T-cell memory formation after mild COVID-19. One entry per CDR3 protein, called by TCRdb with MiXCR from the 5' RACE reads. The repertoire has 450,000 or so distinct CDR3 sequences, 20% to 30% of them found once; the top ten carry under 15%. Sequencing was carried out using PBMCs or a T cell subset sorted from them (not recorded which). The receptor set was obtained from an adult woman who had mild COVID-19 (a few samples of this study predate the infection). Cell type and time point are not known.

The rearrangement uses TRBV2 and TRBJ2-7; possible D gene TRBD1, 6 bases. The CDR3 is made up of 15 amino acids. Germline CDR1 reads SNHLY; CDR2 reads FYNNEI. V was pared by 6 bases and J by 6 bases, with 21 bases between. The CDR3 DNA reads TGTGCCAGCAGAGCCCGGCAGGGGCCCTCCGGCGAGCAGTACTTC. This sequence encodes CASRARQGPSGEQYF.

This chain uses TRBV20-1 with TRBJ2-3, with 13 bases lining up with TRBD2. Germline CDR1 reads DFQATT; CDR2 reads SNEGSKA (reference sequence). The CDR3 sequence is 17 residues long. V was clipped by 0 bases and J by 5 bases; unmatched bases: 8. In DNA form, the CDR3 reads TGCAGTGCTAGAGACCCGGGACTAGCGGGATCAAGAGATACGCAGTATTTT. As protein: CSARDPGLAGSRDTQYF.

This clonotype was seen a handful of times. The chain joins TRBV29-1 to TRBJ2-1, with 9 nucleotides matching TRBD1. This CDR3 spans 12 amino acids. J lost 11 bases, V lost 6 bases, and 8 bases had no gene match. The germline CDR1 and CDR2 sequences are SQVTM and ANQGSEA. The CDR3 bases are TGCAGCGTACACACAGGGGGCCCCCAGCAGTTCTTC. As protein: CSVHTGGPQQFF.

V and J are TRBV24-1 and TRBJ2-6; a possible D gene is TRBD1 (7 bases). The V end lost 5 bases, the J end lost 3 bases, and 22 bases lay between the germline ends. This CDR3 is 19 amino acids long. Germline loops: CDR1 KGHDR, CDR2 SFDVKD. In DNA, the CDR3 is TGTGCCACCAGTGGTATCCCCGCAGGGGGGAGTGGTGGGGCCAACGTCCTGACTTTC. Encoded protein: CATSGIPAGGSGGANVLTF.

This chain uses TRBV4-1 with TRBJ2-5; no clear D gene. This CDR3 region has 15 residues. The germline gives CDR1 MGHRA, CDR2 YSYEKL. V was pared by 1 base and J by 5 bases, with 14 bases between. CDR3 DNA: TGCGCCAGCAGCCAAGGGGGAAGGTCGGCTGAGACCCAGTACTTC. The encoded protein is CASSQGGRSAETQYF.

The chain uses TRBV14 and TRBJ1-1, with a weak D call TRBD1 (5 bases). The CDR3 runs to 14 residues. V dropped 3 bases and J dropped 6 bases, with 14 bases sitting between them. Germline V gene sequence: CDR1 SGHDN, CDR2 FVKESK. CDR3 sequence reads: CASSHPFQGAEAFF. CDR3 DNA sequence: TGTGCCAGCAGCCACCCCTTCCAGGGCGCTGAAGCTTTCTTT.

The V gene is TRBV11-2, the J gene TRBJ1-1; 7 nucleotides agree with TRBD1. Germline values: CDR1 SGHAT, CDR2 FQNNGV. V was clipped by 2 bases and J by 0 bases; unmatched bases: 6. The CDR3 sequence is 16 residues long. CDR3 sequence reads: CASSLIPTGMNTEAFF. The CDR3, as DNA: TGTGCCAGCAGCTTAATTCCGACAGGGATGAACACTGAAGCTTTCTTT.

The chain's CDR3 is CASSFRDLGYYGYTF. As DNA, the CDR3 is TGTGCCAGCAGCTTCCGGGACTTAGGCTACTATGGCTACACCTTC. The V and J genes are TRBV7-8 and TRBJ1-2; D may be TRBD1 (5 bases). V lost 3 bases and J 3 bases, leaving 14 bases between the germline ends. Germline-derived CDR1 and CDR2 are SGHVS and FQNEAQ. This CDR3 comprises 15 residues.

This clonotype has a handful of counts. The chain employs TRBV10-3 and TRBJ1-2, with TRBD1 matching over 9 bases. V was clipped by 3 bases and J by 2 bases; unmatched bases: 7. CDR1 ENHRY and CDR2 SYGVKD come from the germline V gene. The CDR3 extends over 16 amino acids. The CDR3 loop is CAISDPIQGANYGYTF. CDR3 nucleotides: TGTGCCATCAGTGACCCGATACAGGGGGCGAACTATGGCTACACCTTC.

V usage is TRBV12-3 or TRBV12-4 and J usage is TRBJ2-1, with D unresolved. Trimming pared 5 bases from V and 4 bases from J, leaving 9 bases between. The CDR3 runs 13 residues. The CDR3 sequence: CASSPDAYNEQFF. DNA for the CDR3: TGTGCCAGCAGTCCGGACGCGTACAATGAGCAGTTCTTC.

The chain is built from TRBV10-3 and TRBJ1-1, with TRBD1 matching over 7 bases. The CDR3 has 13 residues. CDR1 and CDR2 from the germline V gene are ENHRY and SYGVKD. V trimming: 1 base; J trimming: 6 bases; junction bases outside the gene matches: 2. CDR3 protein: CAISEYQGAEAFF. CDR3 sequence (DNA): TGTGCCATCAGTGAGTATCAGGGGGCTGAAGCTTTCTTT.

The genes are TRBV5-5 and TRBJ2-2, with TRBD2 as a possible D gene (5 bases). Trimming cost V 4 bases and J 0 bases, with 13 bases left between them. Germline CDR1 reads SGHKS; CDR2 reads YYEKEE (reference sequence). The CDR3 spans 16 residues. The CDR3 coding sequence is TGTGCCAGCAGCGCAAATCTAGCTACGAACACCGGGGAGCTGTTTTTT. Translated: CASSANLATNTGELFF.

The V gene is TRBV5-1, the J gene TRBJ2-2; 11 bases are a match to TRBD2. Trimming cost V 1 base and J 1 base; bases outside gene matches: 3. The CDR3 runs 17 residues. CDR1 is SGHRS, CDR2 YFSETQ, per germline. The CDR3 nucleotides are TGCGCCAGCAGCTTGCGGCTAGCGGGAGGGAACACCGGGGAGCTGTTTTTT. It encodes CASSLRLAGGNTGELFF.

This clonotype has only a few counts. The chain uses TRBV12-3 or TRBV12-4 and TRBJ2-1; 14 bases match TRBD2. There are 21 residues in the CDR3. Losses at the gene ends were 3 bases for V and 1 base for J; bases not matched to a gene: 14. CDR3 sequence reads: CASSFPLETSGGVGSYNEQFF. CDR3 nucleotide sequence: TGTGCCAGCAGTTTTCCCCTAGAGACTAGCGGGGGGGTTGGTTCCTACAATGAGCAGTTCTTC.

The chain recombines TRBV25-1 with TRBJ2-7, with a tentative D call TRBD2 (6 bases). Germline CDR1 MGHDK, CDR2 SYGVNS. Trimming stripped 3 bases from V and 5 bases from J, with 20 bases between. This CDR3 region has 16 residues. The CDR3 sequence is CASSDEGPRLVHEQYF. Written as DNA, the CDR3 is TGTGCCAGCAGTGATGAGGGCCCTAGACTAGTTCACGAGCAGTACTTC.

This clonotype has a handful of counts. This sequence joins TRBV11-2 and TRBJ2-7; D possibly corresponds to TRBD2 (6 bases). The V and J ends lost 1 base and 7 bases respectively, with 11 bases between them. The CDR3 length is 13 residues. The germline gives CDR1 SGHAT, CDR2 FQNNGV. The CDR3 reads CASSLADSGEQYF. The CDR3, as DNA: TGTGCCAGCAGCTTAGCTGACAGCGGGGAGCAGTACTTC.

The chain carries TRBV7-2 and TRBJ2-2; D not resolved. This CDR3 is 16 amino acids long. Germline V gives CDR1 SGHTA, CDR2 FQGNSA. The V and J ends lost 7 bases and 2 bases respectively, with 17 bases between them. In nucleotides, the CDR3 is TGTGCCAGCAATCATGCCCCTTTTCTAAACACCGGGGAGCTGTTTTTT. This gives the protein CASNHAPFLNTGELFF.

The rearrangement uses TRBV5-1 and TRBJ1-2; TRBD1 might be the D (6 bases). Trimming pared 3 bases from V and 3 bases from J, leaving 9 bases between. The CDR3 is 13 residues long. Germline CDR1 and CDR2: SGHRS and YFSETQ. The CDR3 coding sequence is TGCGCCAGCAGCTGGACAGCCGACTATGGCTACACCTTC. Amino acid sequence: CASSWTADYGYTF.

V and J are TRBV6-5 and TRBJ2-1; D possibly corresponds to TRBD2 (6 bases). V lost 0 bases and J lost 3, with 18 bases in between. CDR3 length: 18 residues. Germline assignment: CDR1 MNHEY and CDR2 SVGAGI. CDR3 DNA: TGTGCCAGCAGTTACTCAAGGTGGGACGGGGGTAACTACAATGAGCAGTTCTTC. Residues: CASSYSRWDGGNYNEQFF.

This clonotype appeared many times. V is TRBV5-1 and J is TRBJ2-1, with D hard to call. Germline V CDR1 and CDR2: SGHRS, YFSETQ. The CDR3 extends over 15 amino acids. V lost 4 bases, J lost 8 bases, and 19 bases lay in between. The CDR3 nucleotides are TGCGCCAGCAGCCACCTCGAACCAGCCCCAGATGAGCAGTTCTTC. This sequence encodes CASSHLEPAPDEQFF.

The count of this clonotype is one. The chain couples TRBV11-2 to TRBJ2-1, with 7 bases that match TRBD1. This CDR3 is built from 15 residues. V lost 6 bases to trimming and J lost 8 bases; unmatched junction nucleotides: 13. Per germline, CDR1 SGHAT and CDR2 FQNNGV. Written as DNA, the CDR3 is TGTGCCAGCAGATTCTCGGACAGGTACCTAGATGAGCAGTTCTTC. This gives the protein CASRFSDRYLDEQFF.

The chain links TRBV7-3 to TRBJ2-3, with D possibly TRBD2 on 7 matching bases. CDR1 and CDR2 (germline): SGHTA, FQGTGA. The CDR3 runs 15 residues. V gave up 1 base and J gave up 3 bases, with 11 bases separating them. DNA of the CDR3: TGTGCCAGCAGCTTAATTGCGGGGGCAACAGATACGCAGTATTTT. This codes for CASSLIAGATDTQYF.

This rearrangement joins TRBV25-1 to TRBJ1-2; D unresolved. The CDR3 is 16 amino acids. V was clipped by 2 bases and J by 7 bases, with 20 bases between them. Germline V lookup: CDR1 MGHDK, CDR2 SYGVNS. CDR3 DNA sequence: TGTGCCAGCAGTGAACGATGGCTAAGGAGCTCCCGTGGCTACACCTTC. It yields the protein CASSERWLRSSRGYTF.

This clonotype was seen a handful of times. The J gene is TRBJ2-1, the V gene TRBV12-3 or TRBV12-4, with 7 bases aligning to TRBD1. Trimming at V came to 4 bases and at J to 7 bases, leaving 10 bases not matched to a gene. The CDR3 totals 15 residues. In nucleotides, the CDR3 is TGTGCCAGCAGTTCAACGACGGACAGGCTGAATGAGCAGTTCTTC. This codes for CASSSTTDRLNEQFF.